This T cell receptor (beta chain) originates from a study of cytomegalovirus exposure and HLA in healthy donors. This PCR relied on a set of 60 Vbeta primers and 13 Jbeta primers. Assay: immunoSEQ multiplex PCR; the TCRdb copy retains only in-frame clones and omits some. The sample records approximately 240,000 clones, approximately 90% being singletons. These donors counted as nominally healthy when sampled, but unrecorded immune exposures were likely. With 1 base clipped from V and 4 bases from J, the junction kept 1 base outside the gene matches. The germline CDR1 and CDR2 sequences are SGHNT and YENEEA. This CDR3 comprises 14 residues.

V and J are TRBV11-3 and TRBJ2-7, with 10 positions matching TRBD1. This clonotype originated in a woman between 18 and 29 years old in good health and CMV-seronegative. The sample taken for sequencing was PBMCs. CDR3 in DNA: TGTGCCAGCAGCTTAGGACAGGGGGCTTACGAGCAGTACTTC. Amino acid sequence: CASSLGQGAYEQYF.